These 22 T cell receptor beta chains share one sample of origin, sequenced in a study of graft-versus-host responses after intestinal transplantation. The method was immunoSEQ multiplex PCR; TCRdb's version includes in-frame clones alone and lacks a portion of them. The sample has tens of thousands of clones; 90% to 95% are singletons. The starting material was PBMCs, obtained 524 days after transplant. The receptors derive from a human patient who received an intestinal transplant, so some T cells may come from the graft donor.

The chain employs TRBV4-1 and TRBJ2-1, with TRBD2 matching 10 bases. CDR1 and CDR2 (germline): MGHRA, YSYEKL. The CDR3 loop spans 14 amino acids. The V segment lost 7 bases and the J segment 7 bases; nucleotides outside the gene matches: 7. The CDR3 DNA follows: TGCGCCAGCAAGAGAGCGGGAGGGCATAATGAGCAGTTCTTC. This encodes CASKRAGGHNEQFF.

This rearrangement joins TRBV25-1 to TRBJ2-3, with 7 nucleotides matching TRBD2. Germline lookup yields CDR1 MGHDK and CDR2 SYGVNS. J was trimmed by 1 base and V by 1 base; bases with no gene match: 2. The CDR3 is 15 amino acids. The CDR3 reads CASSEWGGRTDTQYF. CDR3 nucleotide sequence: TGTGCCAGCAGTGAATGGGGGGGACGCACAGATACGCAGTATTTT.

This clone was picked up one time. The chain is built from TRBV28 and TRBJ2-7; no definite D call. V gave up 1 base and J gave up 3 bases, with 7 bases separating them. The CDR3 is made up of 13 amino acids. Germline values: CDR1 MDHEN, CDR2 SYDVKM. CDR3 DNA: TGTGCCAGCAGTTTATTAAAGTTCTACGAGCAGTACTTC. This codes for CASSLLKFYEQYF.

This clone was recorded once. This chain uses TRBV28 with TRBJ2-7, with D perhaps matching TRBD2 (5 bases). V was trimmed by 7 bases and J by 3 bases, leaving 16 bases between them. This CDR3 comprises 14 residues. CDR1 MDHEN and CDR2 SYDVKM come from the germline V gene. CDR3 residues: CASTLDLAGYEQYF. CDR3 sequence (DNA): TGTGCCAGCACTCTTGACTTGGCGGGCTACGAGCAGTACTTC.

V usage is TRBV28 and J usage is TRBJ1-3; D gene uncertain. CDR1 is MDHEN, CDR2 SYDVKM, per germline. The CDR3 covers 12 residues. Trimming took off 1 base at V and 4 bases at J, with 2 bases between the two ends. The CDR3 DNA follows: TGTGCCAGCAGTTTATCCGGAAACACCATATATTTT. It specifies CASSLSGNTIYF.

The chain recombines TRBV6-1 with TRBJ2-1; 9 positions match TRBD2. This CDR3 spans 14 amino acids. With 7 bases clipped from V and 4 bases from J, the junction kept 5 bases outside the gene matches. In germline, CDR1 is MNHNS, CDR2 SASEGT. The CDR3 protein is CASTAGGQYNEQFF. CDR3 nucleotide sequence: TGTGCCAGCACGGCGGGAGGGCAATACAATGAGCAGTTCTTC.

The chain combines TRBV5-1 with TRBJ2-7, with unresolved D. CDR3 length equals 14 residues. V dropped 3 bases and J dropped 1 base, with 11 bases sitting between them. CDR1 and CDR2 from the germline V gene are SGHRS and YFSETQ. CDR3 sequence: CASSYDTRSYEQYF. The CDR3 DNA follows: TGCGCCAGCAGCTACGACACGCGATCCTACGAGCAGTACTTC.

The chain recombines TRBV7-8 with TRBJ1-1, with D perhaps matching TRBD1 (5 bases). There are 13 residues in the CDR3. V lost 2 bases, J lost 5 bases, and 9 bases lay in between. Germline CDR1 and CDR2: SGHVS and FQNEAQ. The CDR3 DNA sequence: TGTGCCAGCAGCTTATTGGGGGGAACTGAAGCTTTCTTT. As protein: CASSLLGGTEAFF.

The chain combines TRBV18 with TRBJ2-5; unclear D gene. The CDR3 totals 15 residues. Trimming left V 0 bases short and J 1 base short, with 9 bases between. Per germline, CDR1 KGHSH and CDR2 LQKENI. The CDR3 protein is CASSPPSTAQETQYF. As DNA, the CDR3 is TGTGCCAGCTCACCACCCTCTACAGCCCAAGAGACCCAGTACTTC. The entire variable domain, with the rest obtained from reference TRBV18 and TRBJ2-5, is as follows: NAGVMQNPRHLVRRRGQEARLRCSPMKGHSHVYWYRQLPEEGLKFMVYLQKENIIDESGMPKERFSAEFPKEGPSILRIQQVVRGDSAAYFCASSPPSTAQETQYFGPGTRLLVL.

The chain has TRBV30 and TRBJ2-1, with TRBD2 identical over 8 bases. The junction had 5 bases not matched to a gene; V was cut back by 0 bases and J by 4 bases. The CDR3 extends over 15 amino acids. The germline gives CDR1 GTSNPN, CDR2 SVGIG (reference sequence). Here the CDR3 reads CAWSVGTSEYNEQFF. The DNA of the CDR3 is TGTGCCTGGAGTGTAGGGACTAGTGAATACAATGAGCAGTTCTTC.

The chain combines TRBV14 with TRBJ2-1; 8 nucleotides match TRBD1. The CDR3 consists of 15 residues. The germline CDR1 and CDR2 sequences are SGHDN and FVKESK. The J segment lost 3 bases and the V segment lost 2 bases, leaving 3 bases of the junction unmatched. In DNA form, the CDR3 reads TGTGCCAGCAGCCAACTACAGGGGGACTACAATGAGCAGTTCTTC. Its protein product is CASSQLQGDYNEQFF.

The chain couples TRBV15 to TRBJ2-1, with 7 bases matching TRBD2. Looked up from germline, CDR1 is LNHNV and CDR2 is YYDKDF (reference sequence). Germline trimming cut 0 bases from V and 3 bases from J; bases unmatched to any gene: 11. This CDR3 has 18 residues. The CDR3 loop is CATSRDPDREEIYNEQFF. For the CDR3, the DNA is TGTGCCACCAGCAGAGATCCGGATCGGGAGGAGATCTACAATGAGCAGTTCTTC.

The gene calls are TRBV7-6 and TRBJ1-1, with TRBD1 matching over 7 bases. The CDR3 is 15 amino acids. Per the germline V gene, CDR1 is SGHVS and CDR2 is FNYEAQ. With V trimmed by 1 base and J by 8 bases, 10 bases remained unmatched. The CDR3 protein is CASSLGDSPRGEAFF. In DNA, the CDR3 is TGTGCCAGCAGCTTAGGGGACAGTCCTCGGGGGGAAGCTTTCTTT.

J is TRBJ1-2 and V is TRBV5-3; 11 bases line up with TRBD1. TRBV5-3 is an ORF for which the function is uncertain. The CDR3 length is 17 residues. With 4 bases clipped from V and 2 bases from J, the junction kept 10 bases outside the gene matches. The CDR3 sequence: CARSLKDRGQRNYGYTF. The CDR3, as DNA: TGTGCCAGAAGCCTTAAGGACAGGGGGCAACGGAACTATGGCTACACCTTC.

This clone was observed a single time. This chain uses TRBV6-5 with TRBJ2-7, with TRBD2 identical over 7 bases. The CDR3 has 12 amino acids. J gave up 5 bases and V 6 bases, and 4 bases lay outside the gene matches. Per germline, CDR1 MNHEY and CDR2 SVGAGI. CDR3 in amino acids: CASRGGGHEQYF. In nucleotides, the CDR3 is TGTGCCAGCAGAGGCGGGGGACACGAGCAGTACTTC.

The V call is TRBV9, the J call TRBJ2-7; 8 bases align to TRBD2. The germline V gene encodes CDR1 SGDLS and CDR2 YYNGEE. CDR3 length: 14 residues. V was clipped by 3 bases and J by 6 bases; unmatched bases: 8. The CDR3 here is CASSADIAGSEQYF. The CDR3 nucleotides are TGTGCCAGCAGCGCCGACATAGCGGGGAGCGAGCAGTACTTC.

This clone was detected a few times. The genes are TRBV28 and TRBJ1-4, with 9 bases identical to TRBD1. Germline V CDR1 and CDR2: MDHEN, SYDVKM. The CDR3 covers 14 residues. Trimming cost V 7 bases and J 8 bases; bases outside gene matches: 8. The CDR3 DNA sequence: TGTGCCAGCAACTTACAGGGGGCAGGAGAAAAACTGTTTTTT. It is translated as CASNLQGAGEKLFF.

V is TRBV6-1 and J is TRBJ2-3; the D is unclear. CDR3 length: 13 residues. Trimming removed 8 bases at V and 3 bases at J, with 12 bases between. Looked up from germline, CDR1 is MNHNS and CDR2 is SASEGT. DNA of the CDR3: TGTGCCAGCGCTTCGCTCCCAACAGATACGCAGTATTTT. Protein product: CASASLPTDTQYF.

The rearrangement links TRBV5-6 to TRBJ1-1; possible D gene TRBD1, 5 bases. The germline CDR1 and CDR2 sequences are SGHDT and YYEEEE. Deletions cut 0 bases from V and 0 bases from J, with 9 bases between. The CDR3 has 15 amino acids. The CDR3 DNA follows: TGTGCCAGCAGCTTGGTAGGACAAGTGAACACTGAAGCTTTCTTT. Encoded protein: CASSLVGQVNTEAFF.

CDR3: CASSLATTSGRYNEQFF. The DNA of the CDR3 is TGTGCCAGCAGCTTAGCCACTACTAGCGGGAGGTACAATGAGCAGTTCTTC. This chain uses TRBV11-3 with TRBJ2-1; TRBD2 matches 12 bases. The CDR3 covers 17 residues. From germline, CDR1 is SGHNT and CDR2 YENEEA. With V trimmed by 1 base and J by 4 bases, 5 bases remained unmatched.

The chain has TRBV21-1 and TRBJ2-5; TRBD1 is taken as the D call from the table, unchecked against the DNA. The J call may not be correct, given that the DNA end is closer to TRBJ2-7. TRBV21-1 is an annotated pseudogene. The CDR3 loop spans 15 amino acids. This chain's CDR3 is CASSPRGTGRDEQYF. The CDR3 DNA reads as TGTGCCAGCAGCCCCCGAGGGACAGGGAGGGACGAGCAGTACTTC.

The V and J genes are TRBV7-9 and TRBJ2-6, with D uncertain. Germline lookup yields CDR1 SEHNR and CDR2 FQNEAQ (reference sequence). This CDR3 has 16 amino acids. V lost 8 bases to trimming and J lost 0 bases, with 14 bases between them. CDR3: CASSDTLPSGANVLTF. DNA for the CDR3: TGTGCCAGCTCTGACACTCTACCCTCTGGGGCCAACGTCCTGACTTTC. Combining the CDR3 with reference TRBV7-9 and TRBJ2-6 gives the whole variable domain DTGVSQNPRHKITKRGQNVTFRCDPISEHNRLYWYRQTLGQGPEFLTYFQNEAQLEKSRLLSDRFSAERPKGSFSTLEIQRTEQGDSAMYLCASSDTLPSGANVLTFGAGSRLTVL.